Below are 11 T cell receptor beta chains sequenced from a single sample in a study of T cell responses to AZD1222 COVID-19 vaccine. The repertoire was sequenced with immunoSEQ multiplex PCR; TCRdb's copy has only in-frame clones and lacks some. Among 100,000 to 150,000 clones, around 89% were seen once, and the ten largest hold about 1.4%. The specimen was peripheral blood, collected on day 0 of AZD1222 vaccination. All receptors come from an adult in good health.

The chain couples TRBV24-1 to TRBJ2-2; D is perhaps TRBD2 (5 bases). Germline lookup yields CDR1 KGHDR and CDR2 SFDVKD. This CDR3 spans 11 amino acids. V lost 10 bases, J lost 6 bases, and 8 bases lay in between. CDR3 DNA sequence: TGTGCCACAGACTATGCCGGGGAGCTGTTTTTT. Its translation is CATDYAGELFF.

This rearrangement joins TRBV27 to TRBJ1-1, with TRBD1 matching over 8 bases. Trimming removed 4 bases from V and 6 bases from J; junction bases left unmatched: 7. This CDR3 comprises 14 residues. Germline CDR1 is MNHEY and CDR2 is SMNVEV (reference sequence). CDR3 residues: CASSSRQGIPEAFF. The CDR3 bases are TGTGCCAGCAGTTCCCGACAGGGGATACCTGAAGCTTTCTTT.

This chain connects TRBV29-1 to TRBJ2-7, with 9 bases lining up with TRBD1. The V and J ends lost 4 bases and 5 bases, in that order; junction bases with no gene match: 3. Germline CDR1 SQVTM, CDR2 ANQGSEA. The CDR3 has 12 residues. The chain's CDR3 is CSVAGQGNEQYF. The CDR3 DNA follows: TGCAGCGTTGCGGGACAGGGCAACGAGCAGTACTTC.

V is TRBV14 and J is TRBJ2-7; D possibly corresponds to TRBD1 (6 bases). With 4 bases removed from V and 11 bases from J, the gap between germline ends came to 21 bases. There are 14 residues in the CDR3. Per the germline V gene, CDR1 is SGHDN and CDR2 is FVKESK. In DNA form, the CDR3 reads TGTGCCAGCAGCCTACCAGGGGCTGTTCGTAAGAAGTACTTC. It yields the protein CASSLPGAVRKKYF.

Comment on this clone: This specimen includes other DNA sequences encoding the same CDR3. The chain combines TRBV18 with TRBJ1-5; D not certain. The length of the CDR3 is 13 residues. Looked up from germline, CDR1 is KGHSH and CDR2 is LQKENI. Trimming cost V 3 bases and J 4 bases, with 7 bases left between them. The CDR3 sequence: CASSPGGNQPQHF. The CDR3 DNA reads TGTGCCAGCTCACCCGGTGGGAATCAGCCCCAGCATTTT.

The CDR3 region is CASSIGDGAYEQYF. DNA of the CDR3: TGTGCCAGTAGTATAGGGGACGGGGCTTACGAGCAGTACTTC. V gene TRBV19 combines with J gene TRBJ2-7; D may be TRBD1 or TRBD2 (5 bases each). CDR1 is LNHDA, CDR2 SQIVND, per germline (reference sequence). The CDR3 is 14 amino acids. With 1 base removed from V and 4 bases from J, the gap between germline ends came to 11 bases.

This clone was detected only once. The V and J genes are TRBV27 and TRBJ2-2; tentative D call: TRBD2 (6 bases). Trimming pared 5 bases from V and 8 bases from J, leaving 18 bases between. The CDR3 runs to 15 residues. Per the germline V gene, CDR1 is MNHEY and CDR2 is SMNVEV (reference sequence). CDR3 residues: CASSPWGETEGELFF. CDR3 sequence (DNA): TGTGCCAGCAGTCCTTGGGGGGAAACAGAGGGGGAGCTGTTTTTT.

In DNA, the CDR3 is TGTGCCAGCAGTTTACAGGGGGCGGCCGAGCAGTACTTC. Encoded protein: CASSLQGAAEQYF. The rearrangement uses TRBV28 and TRBJ2-7; TRBD1 matches at 8 bases. The CDR3 covers 13 residues. The junction had 3 bases not matched to a gene; V was cut back by 2 bases and J by 6 bases. Germline CDR1 and CDR2: MDHEN and SYDVKM.

The chain links TRBV9 to TRBJ1-4; D possibly corresponds to TRBD1 (5 bases). V lost 2 bases and J lost 6, with 11 bases in between. CDR3 size: 14 residues. The germline V gene encodes CDR1 SGDLS and CDR2 YYNGEE. The DNA of the CDR3 is TGTGCCAGCAGCGTCGGGGGGTCGGATGAAAAACTGTTTTTT. It encodes CASSVGGSDEKLFF.

The rearrangement uses TRBV7-3 and TRBJ2-7; 8 nucleotides agree with TRBD1. There are 15 residues in the CDR3. V shed 5 bases and J 3 bases; nucleotides not matched to a gene: 9. CDR1 is SGHTA, CDR2 FQGTGA, per germline. The CDR3 region is CASSPQGAPFYEQYF. The CDR3 DNA sequence: TGTGCCAGCAGCCCGCAGGGGGCCCCCTTCTACGAGCAGTACTTC.

This chain uses TRBV24-1 with TRBJ1-2; no reliable D call. The CDR3 loop spans 14 amino acids. Germline lookup yields CDR1 KGHDR and CDR2 SFDVKD. Trimming took off 1 base at V and 1 base at J, with 6 bases between the two ends. The CDR3 region has the DNA TGTGCCACCAGTGATTTTATCTTTAACTATGGCTACACCTTC. It specifies CATSDFIFNYGYTF.